This TCR beta chain was recovered during a study of beta chain features in type 1 diabetes. This clone was recorded at least ten times. The length of the CDR3 is 16 residues. Trimming cost V 5 bases and J 5 bases; bases outside gene matches: 15. The germline V gene has CDR1 SGDLS and CDR2 YYNGEE. The isolated RNA, all of it, was reverse transcribed, so expressed TCRB transcripts were what got sequenced. The protocol was immunoSEQ multiplex PCR, while the TCRdb copy is restricted to in-frame clones and leaves out a portion. The sample has some 270,000 clones, 8% seen once; the top ten hold about 0.93%.

The sequenced sample was central memory CD4+ T cells from blood. The sequence came from a woman aged 18-29 years in good health. The chain employs TRBV9 and TRBJ2-7; TRBD1 agrees at 8 bases. The CDR3 DNA follows: TGTGCCAGCAGAGAGGTTCGGGACAGGCTTAAACACGAGCAGTACGTC. This sequence encodes CASREVRDRLKHEQYV.